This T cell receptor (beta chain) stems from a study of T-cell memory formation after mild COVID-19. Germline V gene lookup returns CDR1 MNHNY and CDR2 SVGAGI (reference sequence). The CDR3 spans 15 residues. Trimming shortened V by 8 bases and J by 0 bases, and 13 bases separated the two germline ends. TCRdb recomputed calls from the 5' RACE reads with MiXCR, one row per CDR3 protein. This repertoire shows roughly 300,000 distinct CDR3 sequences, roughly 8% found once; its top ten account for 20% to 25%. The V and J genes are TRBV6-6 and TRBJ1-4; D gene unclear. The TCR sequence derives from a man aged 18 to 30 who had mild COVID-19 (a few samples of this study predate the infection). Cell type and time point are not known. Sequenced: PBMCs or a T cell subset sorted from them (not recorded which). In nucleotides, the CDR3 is TGTGCCAGCTCGGGTCCCCTAGCAACTAATGAAAAACTGTTTTTT. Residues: CASSGPLATNEKLFF.